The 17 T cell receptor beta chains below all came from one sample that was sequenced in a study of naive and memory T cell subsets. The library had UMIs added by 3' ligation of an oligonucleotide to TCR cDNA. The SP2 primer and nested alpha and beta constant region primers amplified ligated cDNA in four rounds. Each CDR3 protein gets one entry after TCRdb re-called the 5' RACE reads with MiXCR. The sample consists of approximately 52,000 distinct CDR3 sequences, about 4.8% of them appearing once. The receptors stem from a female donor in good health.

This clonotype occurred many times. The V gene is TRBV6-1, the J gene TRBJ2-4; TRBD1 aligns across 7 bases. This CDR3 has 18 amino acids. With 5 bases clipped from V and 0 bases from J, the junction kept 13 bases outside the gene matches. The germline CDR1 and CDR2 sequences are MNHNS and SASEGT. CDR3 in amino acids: CASSPTGLSALAKNIQYF. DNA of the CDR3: TGTGCCAGCAGTCCGACAGGGCTCTCGGCGCTAGCCAAAAACATTCAGTACTTC.

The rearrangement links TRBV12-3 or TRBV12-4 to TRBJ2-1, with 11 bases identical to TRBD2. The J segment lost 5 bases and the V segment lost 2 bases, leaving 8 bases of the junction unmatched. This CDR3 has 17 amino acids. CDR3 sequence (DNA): TGTGCCAGCAGTTTATGGTTAGCGGGAGGGCTCCACAATGAGCAGTTCTTC. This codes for CASSLWLAGGLHNEQFF.

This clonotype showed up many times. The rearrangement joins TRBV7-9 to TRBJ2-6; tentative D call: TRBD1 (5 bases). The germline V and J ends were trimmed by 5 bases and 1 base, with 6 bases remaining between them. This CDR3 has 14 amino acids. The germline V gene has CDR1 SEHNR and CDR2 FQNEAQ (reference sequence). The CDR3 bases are TGTGCCAGCAGCCCAGGGTCTGGGGCCAACGTCCTGACTTTC. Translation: CASSPGSGANVLTF.

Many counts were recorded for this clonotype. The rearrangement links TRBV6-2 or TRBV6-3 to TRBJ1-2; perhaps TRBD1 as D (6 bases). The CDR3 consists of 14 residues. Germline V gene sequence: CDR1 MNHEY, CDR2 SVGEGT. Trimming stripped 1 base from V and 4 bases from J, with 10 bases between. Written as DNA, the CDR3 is TGTGCCAGCAGTTACTACCGGGACACCTATGGCTACACCTTC. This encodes CASSYYRDTYGYTF.

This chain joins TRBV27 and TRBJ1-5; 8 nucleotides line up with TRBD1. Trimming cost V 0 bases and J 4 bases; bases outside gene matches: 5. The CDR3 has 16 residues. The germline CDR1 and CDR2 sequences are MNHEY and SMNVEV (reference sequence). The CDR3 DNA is TGTGCCAGCAGTTTATCGACAGGGGACTTGAATCAGCCCCAGCATTTT. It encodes CASSLSTGDLNQPQHF.

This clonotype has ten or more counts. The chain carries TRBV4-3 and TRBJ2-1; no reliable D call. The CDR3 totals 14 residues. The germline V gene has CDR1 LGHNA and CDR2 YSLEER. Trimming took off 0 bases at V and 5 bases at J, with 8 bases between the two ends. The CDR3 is CASSQDGQHNEQFF. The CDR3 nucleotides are TGCGCCAGCAGCCAAGATGGCCAGCACAATGAGCAGTTCTTC.

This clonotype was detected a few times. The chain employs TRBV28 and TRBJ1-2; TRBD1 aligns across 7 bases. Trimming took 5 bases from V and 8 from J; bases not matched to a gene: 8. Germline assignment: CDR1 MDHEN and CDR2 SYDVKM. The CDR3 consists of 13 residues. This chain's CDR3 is CASSPTGAKGYTF. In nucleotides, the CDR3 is TGTGCCAGCAGTCCCACAGGGGCGAAGGGCTACACCTTC.

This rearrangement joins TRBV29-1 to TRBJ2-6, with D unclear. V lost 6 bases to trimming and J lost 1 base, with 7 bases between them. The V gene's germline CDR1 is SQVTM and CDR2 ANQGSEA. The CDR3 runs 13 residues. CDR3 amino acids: CSVGTSGANVLTF. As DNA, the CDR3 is TGCAGCGTGGGTACATCTGGGGCCAACGTCCTGACTTTC.

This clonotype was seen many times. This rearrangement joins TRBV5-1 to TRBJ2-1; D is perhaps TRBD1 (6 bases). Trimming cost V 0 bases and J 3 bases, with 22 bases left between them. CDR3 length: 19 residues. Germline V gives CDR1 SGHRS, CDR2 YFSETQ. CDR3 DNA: TGCGCCAGCAGCTTGGAGTCTAGCTACAGGGCCACTGACTACAATGAGCAGTTCTTC. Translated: CASSLESSYRATDYNEQFF.

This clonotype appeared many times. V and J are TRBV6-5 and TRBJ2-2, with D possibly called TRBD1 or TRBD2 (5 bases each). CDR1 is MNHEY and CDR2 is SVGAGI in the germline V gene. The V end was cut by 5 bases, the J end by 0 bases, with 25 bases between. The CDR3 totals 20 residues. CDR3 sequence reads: CASSSRRDPHKPTNTGELFF. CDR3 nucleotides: TGTGCCAGCAGTAGCCGACGGGACCCCCATAAACCCACGAACACCGGGGAGCTGTTTTTT.

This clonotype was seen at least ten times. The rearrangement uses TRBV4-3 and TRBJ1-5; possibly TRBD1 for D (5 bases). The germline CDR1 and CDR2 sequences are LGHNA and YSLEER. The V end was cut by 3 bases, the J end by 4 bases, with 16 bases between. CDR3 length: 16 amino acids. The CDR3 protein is CASSQTDPWGNQPQHF. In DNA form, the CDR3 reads TGCGCCAGCAGCCAGACGGACCCTTGGGGGAATCAGCCCCAGCATTTT.

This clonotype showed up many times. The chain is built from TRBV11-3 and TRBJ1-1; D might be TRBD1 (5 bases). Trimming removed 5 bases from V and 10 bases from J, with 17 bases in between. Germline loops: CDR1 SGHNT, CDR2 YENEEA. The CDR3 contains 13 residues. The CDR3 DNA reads TGTGCCAGCAGCCGAGGGACCGAGAGAATAGCTTTCTTT. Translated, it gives CASSRGTERIAFF.

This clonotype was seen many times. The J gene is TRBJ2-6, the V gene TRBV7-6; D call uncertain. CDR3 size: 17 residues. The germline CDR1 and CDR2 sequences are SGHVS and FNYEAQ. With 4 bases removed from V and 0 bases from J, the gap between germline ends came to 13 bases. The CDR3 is CASSSSFRTSGANVLTF. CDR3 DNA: TGTGCCAGCAGCTCGTCATTTAGGACCTCTGGGGCCAACGTCCTGACTTTC. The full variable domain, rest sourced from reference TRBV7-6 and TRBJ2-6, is GAGVSQSPRYKVTKRGQDVALRCDPISGHVSLYWYRQALGQGPEFLTYFNYEAQQDKSGLPNDRFSAERPEGSISTLTIQRTEQRDSAMYRCASSSSFRTSGANVLTFGAGSRLTVL.

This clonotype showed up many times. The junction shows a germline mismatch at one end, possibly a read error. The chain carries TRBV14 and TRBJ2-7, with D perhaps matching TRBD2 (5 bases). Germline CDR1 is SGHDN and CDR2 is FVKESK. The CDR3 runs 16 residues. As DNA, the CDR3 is TGTGCCAGCAGCCCCCCCTCCCGGCGAGGGTCCTCCGAGCAGTACTTC. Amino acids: CASSPPSRRGSSEQYF.

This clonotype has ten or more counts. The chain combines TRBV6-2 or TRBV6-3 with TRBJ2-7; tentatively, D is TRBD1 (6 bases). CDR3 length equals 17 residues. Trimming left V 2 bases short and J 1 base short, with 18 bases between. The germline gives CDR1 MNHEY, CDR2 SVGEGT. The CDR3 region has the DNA TGTGCCAGCAGTTACCCTACCAACAGGGTTCTGTCCTACGAGCAGTACTTC. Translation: CASSYPTNRVLSYEQYF.

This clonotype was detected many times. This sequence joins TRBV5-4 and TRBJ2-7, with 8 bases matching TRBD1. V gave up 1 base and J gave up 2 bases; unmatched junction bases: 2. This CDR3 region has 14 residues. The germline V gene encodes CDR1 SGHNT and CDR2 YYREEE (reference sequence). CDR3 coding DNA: TGTGCCAGCAGCTTGCCGACAGGGGCCTACGAGCAGTACTTC. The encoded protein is CASSLPTGAYEQYF.

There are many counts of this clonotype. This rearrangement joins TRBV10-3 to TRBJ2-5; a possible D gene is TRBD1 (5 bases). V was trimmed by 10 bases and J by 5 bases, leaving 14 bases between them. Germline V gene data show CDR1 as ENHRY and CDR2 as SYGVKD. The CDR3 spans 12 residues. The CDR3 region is CATLRVLETQYF. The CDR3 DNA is TGTGCCACGCTCAGGGTACTGGAGACCCAGTACTTC.